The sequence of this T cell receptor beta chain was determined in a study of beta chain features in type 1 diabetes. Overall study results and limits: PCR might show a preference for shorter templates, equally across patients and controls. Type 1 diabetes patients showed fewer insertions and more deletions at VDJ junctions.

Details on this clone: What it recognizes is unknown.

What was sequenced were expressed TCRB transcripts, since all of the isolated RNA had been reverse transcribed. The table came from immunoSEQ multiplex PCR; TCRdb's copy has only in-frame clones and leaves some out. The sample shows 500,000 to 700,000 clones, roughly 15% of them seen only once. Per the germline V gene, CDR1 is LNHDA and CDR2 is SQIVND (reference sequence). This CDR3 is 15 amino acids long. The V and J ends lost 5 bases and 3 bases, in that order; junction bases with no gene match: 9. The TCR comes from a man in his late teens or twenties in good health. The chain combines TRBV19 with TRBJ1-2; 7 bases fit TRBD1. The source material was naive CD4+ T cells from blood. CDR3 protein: CASSLRTGTDYGYTF. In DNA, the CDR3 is TGTGCCAGTAGTCTTCGGACAGGCACAGACTATGGCTACACCTTC.